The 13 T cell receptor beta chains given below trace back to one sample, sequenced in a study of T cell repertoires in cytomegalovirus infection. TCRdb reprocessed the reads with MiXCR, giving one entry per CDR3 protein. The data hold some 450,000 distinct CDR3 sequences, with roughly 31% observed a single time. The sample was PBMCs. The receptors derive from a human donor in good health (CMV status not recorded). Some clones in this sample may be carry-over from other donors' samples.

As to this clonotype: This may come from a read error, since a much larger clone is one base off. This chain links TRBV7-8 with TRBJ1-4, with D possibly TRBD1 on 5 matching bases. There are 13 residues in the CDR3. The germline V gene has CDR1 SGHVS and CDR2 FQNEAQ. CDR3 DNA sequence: TGTGCCAGCGGCTTAGAGTGGCAGGGAAAACTGTTTTTT. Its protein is CASGLEWQGKLFF.

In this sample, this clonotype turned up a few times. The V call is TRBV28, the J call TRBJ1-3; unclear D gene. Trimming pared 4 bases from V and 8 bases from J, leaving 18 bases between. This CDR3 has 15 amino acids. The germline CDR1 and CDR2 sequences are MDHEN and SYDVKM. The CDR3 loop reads CASSYPRGPGYTIYF. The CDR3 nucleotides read TGTGCCAGCAGTTACCCCAGAGGACCGGGGTACACCATATATTTT.

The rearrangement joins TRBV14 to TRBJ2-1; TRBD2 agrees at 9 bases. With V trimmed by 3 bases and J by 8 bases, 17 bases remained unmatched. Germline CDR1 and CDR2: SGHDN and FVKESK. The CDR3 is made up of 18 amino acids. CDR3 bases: TGTGCCAGCAGCCATCACGGGACTAGCACATCTGAGGGCGATGAGCAGTTCTTC. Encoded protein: CASSHHGTSTSEGDEQFF.

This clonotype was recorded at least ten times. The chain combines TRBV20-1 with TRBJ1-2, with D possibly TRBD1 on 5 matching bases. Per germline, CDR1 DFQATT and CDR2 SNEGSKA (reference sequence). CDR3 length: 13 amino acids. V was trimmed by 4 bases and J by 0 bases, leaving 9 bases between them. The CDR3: CSAKDTANYGYTF. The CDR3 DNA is TGCAGTGCTAAGGACACAGCTAACTATGGCTACACCTTC.

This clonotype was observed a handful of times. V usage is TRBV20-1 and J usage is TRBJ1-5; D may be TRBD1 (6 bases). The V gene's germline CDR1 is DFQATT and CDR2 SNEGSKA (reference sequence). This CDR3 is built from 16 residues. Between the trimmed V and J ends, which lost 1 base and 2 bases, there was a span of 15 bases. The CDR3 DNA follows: TGCAGTGCTAGAGTACCCGGACAGAGACGCAATCAGCCCCAGCATTTT. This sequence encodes CSARVPGQRRNQPQHF.

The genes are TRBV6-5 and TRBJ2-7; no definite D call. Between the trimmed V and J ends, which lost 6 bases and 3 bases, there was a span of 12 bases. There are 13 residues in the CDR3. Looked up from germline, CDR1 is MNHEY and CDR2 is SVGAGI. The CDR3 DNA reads TGTGCCAGCAGCTCCAGACATCTCTACGAGCAGTACTTC. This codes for CASSSRHLYEQYF.

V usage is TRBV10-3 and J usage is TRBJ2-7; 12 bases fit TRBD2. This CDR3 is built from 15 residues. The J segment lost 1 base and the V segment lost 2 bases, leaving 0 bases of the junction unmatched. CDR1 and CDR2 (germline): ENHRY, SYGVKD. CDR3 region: CAISEGTSGSYEQYF. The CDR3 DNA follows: TGTGCCATCAGTGAGGGGACTAGCGGGTCCTACGAGCAGTACTTC.

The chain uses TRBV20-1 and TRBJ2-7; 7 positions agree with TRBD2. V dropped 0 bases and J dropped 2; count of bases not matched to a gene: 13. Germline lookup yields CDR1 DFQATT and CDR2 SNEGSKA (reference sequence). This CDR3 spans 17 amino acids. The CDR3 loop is CSARDEVWEGQTYEQYF. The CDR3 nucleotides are TGCAGTGCTAGAGATGAGGTGTGGGAGGGCCAGACCTACGAGCAGTACTTC.

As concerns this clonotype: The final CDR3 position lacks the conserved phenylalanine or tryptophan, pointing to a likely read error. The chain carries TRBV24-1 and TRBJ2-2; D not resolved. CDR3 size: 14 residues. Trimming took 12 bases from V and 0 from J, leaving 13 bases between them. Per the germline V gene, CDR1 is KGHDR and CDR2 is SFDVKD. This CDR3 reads CAAMGKANTGELFC. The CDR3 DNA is TGTGCCGCAATGGGTAAAGCGAACACCGGGGAGCTGTTTTGT.

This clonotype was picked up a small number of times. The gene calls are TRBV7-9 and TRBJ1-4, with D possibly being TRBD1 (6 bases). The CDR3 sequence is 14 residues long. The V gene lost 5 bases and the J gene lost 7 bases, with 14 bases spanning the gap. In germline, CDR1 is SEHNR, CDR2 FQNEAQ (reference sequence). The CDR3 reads CASSLGGASEKLFF. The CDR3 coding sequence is TGTGCCAGCAGCCTAGGGGGGGCGAGTGAAAAACTGTTTTTT.

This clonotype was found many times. CDR3 nucleotide sequence: TGTGCCAGCAGCTCCCGGGGCCGAACCGGCGAGCAGTACTTC. Translating it yields CASSSRGRTGEQYF. J is TRBJ2-7 and V is TRBV7-6, with D perhaps assigned TRBD1 or TRBD2 (5 bases each). From germline, CDR1 is SGHVS and CDR2 FNYEAQ. V was cut by 4 bases and J by 6 bases, with 16 bases left in between. The CDR3 consists of 14 residues. Together with reference TRBV7-6 and TRBJ2-7, the CDR3 gives the full variable domain: GAGVSQSPRYKVTKRGQDVALRCDPISGHVSLYWYRQALGQGPEFLTYFNYEAQQDKSGLPNDRFSAERPEGSISTLTIQRTEQRDSAMYRCASSSRGRTGEQYFGPGTRLTVT.

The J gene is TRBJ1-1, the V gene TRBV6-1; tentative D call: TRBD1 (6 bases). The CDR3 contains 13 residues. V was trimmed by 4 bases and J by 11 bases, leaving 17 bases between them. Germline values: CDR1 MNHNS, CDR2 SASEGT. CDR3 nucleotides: TGTGCCAGCAGTGTATCACTACAGGGTATCGCTTTCTTT. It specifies CASSVSLQGIAFF.

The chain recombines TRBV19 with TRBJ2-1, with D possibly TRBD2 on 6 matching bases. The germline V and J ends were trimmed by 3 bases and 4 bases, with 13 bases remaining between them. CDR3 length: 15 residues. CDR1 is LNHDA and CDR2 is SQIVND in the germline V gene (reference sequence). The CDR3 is CASSIEAGNYNEQFF. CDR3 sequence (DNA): TGTGCCAGTAGTATTGAGGCGGGAAATTACAATGAGCAGTTCTTC.